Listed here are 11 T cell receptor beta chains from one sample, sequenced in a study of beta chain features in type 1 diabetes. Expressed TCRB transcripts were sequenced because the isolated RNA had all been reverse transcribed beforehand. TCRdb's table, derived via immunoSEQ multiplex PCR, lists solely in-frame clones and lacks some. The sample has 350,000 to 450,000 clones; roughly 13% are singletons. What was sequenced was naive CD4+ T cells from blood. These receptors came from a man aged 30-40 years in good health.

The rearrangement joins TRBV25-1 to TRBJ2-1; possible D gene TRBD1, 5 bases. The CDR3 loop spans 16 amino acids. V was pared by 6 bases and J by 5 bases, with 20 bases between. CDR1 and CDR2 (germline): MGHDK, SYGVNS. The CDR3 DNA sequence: TGTGCCAGCAGCACCAAGGGGTTACGTACCAACAATGAGCAGTTCTTC. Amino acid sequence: CASSTKGLRTNNEQFF.

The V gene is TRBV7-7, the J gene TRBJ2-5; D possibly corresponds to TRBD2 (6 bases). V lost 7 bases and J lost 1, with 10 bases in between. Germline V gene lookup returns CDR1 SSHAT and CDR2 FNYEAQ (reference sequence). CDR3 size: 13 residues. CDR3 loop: CASTDGGQETQYF. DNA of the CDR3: TGTGCCAGCACCGACGGGGGCCAAGAGACCCAGTACTTC.

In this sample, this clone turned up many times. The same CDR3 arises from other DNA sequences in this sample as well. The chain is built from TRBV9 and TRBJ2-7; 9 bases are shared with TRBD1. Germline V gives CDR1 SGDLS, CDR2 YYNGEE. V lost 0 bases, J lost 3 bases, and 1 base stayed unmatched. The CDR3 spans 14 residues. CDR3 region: CASSVATGGYEQYF. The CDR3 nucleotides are TGTGCCAGCAGCGTAGCGACAGGGGGCTACGAGCAGTACTTC.

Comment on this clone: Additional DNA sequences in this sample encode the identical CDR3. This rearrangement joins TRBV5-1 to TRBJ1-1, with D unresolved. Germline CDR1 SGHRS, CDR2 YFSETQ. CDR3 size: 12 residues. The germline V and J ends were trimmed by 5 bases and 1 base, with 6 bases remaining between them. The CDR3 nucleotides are TGCGCCAGCAGTCCGGGGAACACTGAAGCTTTCTTT. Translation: CASSPGNTEAFF.

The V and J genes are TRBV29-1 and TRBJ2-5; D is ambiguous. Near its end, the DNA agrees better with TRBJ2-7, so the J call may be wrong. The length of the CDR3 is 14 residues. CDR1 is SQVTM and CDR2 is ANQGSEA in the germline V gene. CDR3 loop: CSVHGALPGNEQYF. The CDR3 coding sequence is TGCAGCGTTCATGGAGCACTCCCAGGTAACGAGCAGTACTTC.

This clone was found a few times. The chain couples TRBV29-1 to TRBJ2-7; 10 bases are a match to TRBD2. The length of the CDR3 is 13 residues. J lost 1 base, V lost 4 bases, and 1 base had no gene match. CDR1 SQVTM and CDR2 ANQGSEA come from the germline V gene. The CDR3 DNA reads TGCAGCGTTGTTAGCGGGGGGTCCTACGAGCAGTACTTC. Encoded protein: CSVVSGGSYEQYF.

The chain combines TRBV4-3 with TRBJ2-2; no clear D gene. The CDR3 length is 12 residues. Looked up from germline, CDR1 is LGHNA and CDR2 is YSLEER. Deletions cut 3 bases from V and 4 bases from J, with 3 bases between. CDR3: CASSHLTGELFF. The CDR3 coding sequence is TGCGCCAGCAGCCACCTCACCGGGGAGCTGTTTTTT.

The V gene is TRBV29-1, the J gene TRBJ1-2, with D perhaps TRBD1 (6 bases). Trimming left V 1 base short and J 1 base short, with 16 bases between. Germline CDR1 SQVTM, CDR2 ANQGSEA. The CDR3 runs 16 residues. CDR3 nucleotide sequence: TGCAGCGTTGAAGTCCACCGGGACACACGTAACTATGGCTACACCTTC. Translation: CSVEVHRDTRNYGYTF.

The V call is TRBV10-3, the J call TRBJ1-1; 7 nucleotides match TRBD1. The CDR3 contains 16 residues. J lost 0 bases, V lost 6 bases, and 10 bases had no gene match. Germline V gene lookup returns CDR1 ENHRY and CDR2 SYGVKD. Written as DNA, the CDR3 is TGTGCCATCAGAGGTCAACAGGGGTTAATGAACACTGAAGCTTTCTTT. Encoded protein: CAIRGQQGLMNTEAFF.

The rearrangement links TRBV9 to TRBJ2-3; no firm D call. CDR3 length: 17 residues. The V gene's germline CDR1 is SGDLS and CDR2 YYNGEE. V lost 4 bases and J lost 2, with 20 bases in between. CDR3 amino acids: CASSPQARVAHTDTQYF. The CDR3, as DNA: TGTGCCAGCAGCCCCCAAGCACGAGTAGCCCACACAGATACGCAGTATTTT.

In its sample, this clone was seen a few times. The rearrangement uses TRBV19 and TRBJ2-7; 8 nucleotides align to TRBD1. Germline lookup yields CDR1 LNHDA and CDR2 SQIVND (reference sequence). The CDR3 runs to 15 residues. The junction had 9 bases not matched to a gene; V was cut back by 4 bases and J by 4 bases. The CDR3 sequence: CASSREYRGNYEQYV. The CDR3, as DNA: TGTGCCAGTAGTAGGGAATACAGGGGGAATTACGAGCAGTACGTC.